The T cell receptor beta chain described here comes from a study of blood T cell repertoires in COVID-19. Overall study: The United States, Italy and Spain supplied acute and convalescent COVID-19 samples. Nucleic acid was either cDNA or gDNA, and it came from T cells, B-cell-depleted T cells, or PBMCs.

CDR1 is SGHRS and CDR2 is YFSETQ in the germline V gene. Trimming took off 0 bases at V and 7 bases at J, with 8 bases between the two ends. The CDR3 is 14 amino acids. Sequencing used immunoSEQ multiplex PCR; TCRdb keeps in-frame clones, though not all of them. The sample comprises about 120,000 clones, 70% to 90% of which are singletons, and about 3.8% rests with the top ten. The sample taken for sequencing was peripheral blood. This clonotype was sampled from a man in his sixties with acute or convalescent COVID-19. The V and J genes are TRBV5-1 and TRBJ1-6; D may be TRBD1 (5 bases). CDR3: CASSLEGKNSPLHF. CDR3 DNA sequence: TGCGCCAGCAGCTTGGAGGGGAAGAATTCACCCCTCCACTTT.